These 29 T cell receptor beta chains were sequenced from one sample in a study of blood T cell repertoires in COVID-19. TCRdb keeps only in-frame clones here, not all; method: immunoSEQ multiplex PCR. Here the sample spans under 300,000 clones, about 91% being singletons. Specimen: PBMCs or T cells enriched from blood (not recorded which). These receptor sequences come from a woman in her thirties or forties with acute COVID-19.

V is TRBV12-3 or TRBV12-4 and J is TRBJ2-1; possibly TRBD1 for D (5 bases). V was clipped by 5 bases and J by 15 bases, with 20 bases between them. This CDR3 has 13 amino acids. The CDR3 region is CASSTWALLGLFF. The CDR3 region has the DNA TGTGCCAGCAGTACTTGGGCACTGTTGGGGCTGTTCTTC.

The J gene is TRBJ2-5, the V gene TRBV11-2, with 10 bases aligning to TRBD1. Germline V gene sequence: CDR1 SGHAT, CDR2 FQNNGV. The CDR3 extends over 16 amino acids. The ends lost 6 bases at V and 1 base at J; junction bases unmatched: 8. The CDR3 loop is CASRRPGQGFQETQYF. The CDR3 DNA is TGTGCCAGCAGACGGCCGGGACAGGGGTTCCAAGAGACCCAGTACTTC.

The J gene is TRBJ1-2, the V gene TRBV5-4; D ambiguous. Per the germline V gene, CDR1 is SGHNT and CDR2 is YYREEE (reference sequence). Trimming took off 0 bases at V and 4 bases at J, with 13 bases between the two ends. The CDR3 runs to 15 residues. Here the CDR3 reads CASSLGSDVAYGYTF. DNA for the CDR3: TGTGCCAGCAGCTTGGGTTCCGATGTGGCCTATGGCTACACCTTC.

A single count supports this clone. This chain connects TRBV29-1 to TRBJ1-5, with TRBD1 identical over 7 bases. V was pared by 7 bases and J by 4 bases, with 7 bases of the junction left unmatched. The CDR3 covers 13 residues. CDR1 is SQVTM, CDR2 ANQGSEA, per germline. As DNA, the CDR3 is TGCAGCGCCCGTACGACAGGGAATCAGCCCCAGCATTTT. Amino acids: CSARTTGNQPQHF.

The chain recombines TRBV19 with TRBJ1-5; 7 nucleotides align to TRBD1. The junction had 4 bases not matched to a gene; V was cut back by 3 bases and J by 5 bases. The CDR3 has 14 amino acids. Germline-derived CDR1 and CDR2 are LNHDA and SQIVND (reference sequence). The CDR3 sequence: CASSIGDRDQPQHF. DNA of the CDR3: TGTGCCAGTAGTATTGGGGACAGAGATCAGCCCCAGCATTTT.

This clone was detected once. The chain is built from TRBV2 and TRBJ1-1, with D perhaps matching TRBD1 (5 bases). Between the trimmed V and J ends, which lost 6 bases and 3 bases, there was a span of 11 bases. The CDR3 length is 13 residues. The germline CDR1 and CDR2 sequences are SNHLY and FYNNEI. The CDR3 sequence: CASSERGYTEAFF. The DNA for the CDR3 is TGTGCCAGCAGCGAAAGGGGCTACACTGAAGCTTTCTTT.

As regards this clone: The junction shows a germline mismatch at one end, possibly a read error. V usage is TRBV7-9 and J usage is TRBJ2-1, with 10 bases lining up with TRBD2. Germline CDR1 reads SEHNR; CDR2 reads FQNEAQ (reference sequence). The CDR3 runs 13 residues. CDR3 DNA sequence: TGTGCCAGCAGCCTAGCGGGAGTCAATGAGCAGTTCTTC. Translated: CASSLAGVNEQFF.

The V gene is TRBV10-2, the J gene TRBJ2-7, with D possibly being TRBD1 (6 bases). Germline-derived CDR1 and CDR2 are WSHSY and SAAADI. CDR3 size: 13 residues. The V end was cut by 6 bases, the J end by 4 bases, with 13 bases between. The CDR3 region has the DNA TGCGCCAGCAGCCCGGGACACGGGTACGAGCAGTACGTC. It encodes CASSPGHGYEQYV.

This clone has just a few counts. The chain uses TRBV2 and TRBJ2-1; 7 bases are shared with TRBD2. Trimming at V came to 0 bases and at J to 8 bases, leaving 10 bases not matched to a gene. Germline V gene data show CDR1 as SNHLY and CDR2 as FYNNEI. The CDR3 sequence is 16 residues long. Here the CDR3 DNA reads TGTGCCAGCAGTGAAGCGCTATGGCGGGGGTCGGATGAGCAGTTCTTC. Translating it yields CASSEALWRGSDEQFF.

This chain connects TRBV18 to TRBJ2-1; a possible D gene is TRBD2 (5 bases). V lost 3 bases, J lost 9 bases, and 15 bases lay in between. This CDR3 spans 14 amino acids. Germline CDR1 KGHSH, CDR2 LQKENI. In nucleotides, the CDR3 is TGTGCCAGCTCACCCTTTGGGCAGGCGGGTGAGCAGTTCTTC. Its protein product is CASSPFGQAGEQFF.

The rearrangement links TRBV19 to TRBJ2-1; no firm D call. Germline V gene sequence: CDR1 LNHDA, CDR2 SQIVND (reference sequence). Deletions cut 7 bases from V and 1 base from J, with 17 bases between. The CDR3 runs to 16 residues. CDR3: CASTPEEYASYNEQFF. CDR3 DNA: TGTGCCAGTACCCCCGAGGAGTATGCGTCCTACAATGAGCAGTTCTTC.

The V and J genes are TRBV5-6 and TRBJ1-6; tentative D call: TRBD1 (6 bases). This CDR3 has 15 amino acids. Germline values: CDR1 SGHDT, CDR2 YYEEEE. V lost 1 base, J lost 9 bases, and 14 bases lay in between. The CDR3 DNA sequence: TGTGCCAGCAGCTTGATGGTGACAGGAGCTTCACCCCTCCACTTT. Translated: CASSLMVTGASPLHF.

The chain links TRBV20-1 to TRBJ1-4, with 11 nucleotides matching TRBD1. The germline CDR1 and CDR2 sequences are DFQATT and SNEGSKA (reference sequence). Trimming removed 4 bases from V and 13 bases from J; junction bases left unmatched: 2. The CDR3 loop spans 11 amino acids. CDR3: CSAMGTGGLFF. CDR3 DNA sequence: TGCAGTGCTATGGGGACAGGGGGACTGTTTTTT.

The CDR3 region has the DNA TGTGCTAGTGGCCGGGACAGGCATCAGCCCCAGCATTTT. Residues: CASGRDRHQPQHF. This chain joins TRBV12-5 and TRBJ1-5; TRBD1 agrees at 8 bases. The J segment lost 5 bases and the V segment lost 6 bases, leaving 3 bases of the junction unmatched. The CDR3 runs 13 residues. Germline CDR1 LGHNT, CDR2 FRNRAP. The variable domain in full, with the rest retrieved from reference TRBV12-5 and TRBJ1-5, is DARVTQTPRHKVTEMGQEVTMRCQPILGHNTVFWYRQTMMQGLELLAYFRNRAPLDDSGMPKDRFSAEMPDATLATLKIQPSEPRDSAVYFCASGRDRHQPQHFGDGTRLSIL.

The chain recombines TRBV5-4 with TRBJ2-5; 7 bases are shared with TRBD2. Germline trimming cut 3 bases from V and 5 bases from J; bases unmatched to any gene: 13. The CDR3 length is 16 residues. The germline CDR1 and CDR2 sequences are SGHNT and YYREEE (reference sequence). In DNA form, the CDR3 reads TGTGCCAGCAGCTCCGGCGGGGGTGTTGGTGTCGAGACCCAGTACTTC. Translated: CASSSGGGVGVETQYF.

The CDR3 is CASSSSGTGVSGANVLTF. The CDR3 DNA sequence: TGTGCCAGCAGCTCCTCCGGGACAGGGGTCTCTGGGGCCAACGTCCTGACTTTC. The chain links TRBV5-4 to TRBJ2-6; the match to TRBD1 covers 10 bases. This CDR3 is built from 18 residues. Germline V gene sequence: CDR1 SGHNT, CDR2 YYREEE (reference sequence). V lost 3 bases and J lost 0; bases outside the gene matches: 6.

About this clone itself: This sample includes further DNA sequences coding for the same CDR3. CDR3 bases: TGTGCCAGCAGTCGAGGACAAATGAACACTGAAGCTTTCTTT. It encodes CASSRGQMNTEAFF. The chain links TRBV25-1 to TRBJ1-1; weak D call: TRBD1 (5 bases). The CDR3 totals 14 residues. Between the trimmed V and J ends, which lost 5 bases and 0 bases, there was a span of 10 bases. Germline V gives CDR1 MGHDK, CDR2 SYGVNS.

The rearrangement joins TRBV15 to TRBJ2-1, with D perhaps TRBD1 (5 bases). The CDR3 extends over 14 amino acids. Germline V gene lookup returns CDR1 LNHNV and CDR2 YYDKDF (reference sequence). Trimming pared 3 bases from V and 9 bases from J, leaving 15 bases between. The CDR3 sequence is CATSRIDSRGEQFF. CDR3 sequence (DNA): TGTGCCACCAGCAGGATAGACTCAAGGGGTGAGCAGTTCTTC.

The genes are TRBV5-8 and TRBJ2-5; TRBD1 matches 10 bases. With V trimmed by 2 bases and J by 6 bases, 7 bases remained unmatched. CDR1 and CDR2 (germline): SGHTS, YDEGEE. The CDR3 contains 15 residues. CDR3 nucleotides: TGTGCCAGCAGCTTACCCGGGACAGGGGACAAGACCCAGTACTTC. Translated: CASSLPGTGDKTQYF. Filled out from reference TRBV5-8 and TRBJ2-5, the complete variable domain reads EAGVTQSPTHLIKTRGQQATLRCSPISGHTSVYWYQQALGLGLQFLLWYDEGEERNRGNFPPRFSGRQFPNYSSELNVNALELEDSALYLCASSLPGTGDKTQYFGPGTRLLVL.

V gene TRBV7-2 combines with J gene TRBJ2-5; 10 nucleotides align to TRBD2. The CDR3 is made up of 17 amino acids. After removal of 1 base from V and 4 bases from J, the junction contained 9 bases not matched to a gene. Germline V gene sequence: CDR1 SGHTA, CDR2 FQGNSA. The CDR3 sequence is CASSLVSSGRLRETQYF. The DNA for the CDR3 is TGTGCCAGCAGCTTAGTATCTAGCGGGAGACTACGAGAGACCCAGTACTTC.

This chain joins TRBV2 and TRBJ1-4; D is unresolved. Germline V gene sequence: CDR1 SNHLY, CDR2 FYNNEI. V was trimmed by 8 bases and J by 5 bases, leaving 6 bases between them. The CDR3 has 11 amino acids. DNA of the CDR3: TGTGCCAGCGAGATCAATGAAAAACTGTTTTTT. Protein: CASEINEKLFF.

CDR3 coding DNA: TGTGCCAGCAGCATAAACAGGGCCTACGAGCAGTACGTC. Translating gives CASSINRAYEQYV. This chain links TRBV6-2 or TRBV6-3 with TRBJ2-7, with a weak D call TRBD1 (6 bases). V dropped 6 bases and J dropped 2 bases, with 11 bases sitting between them. From germline, CDR1 is MNHEY and CDR2 SVGEGT. The CDR3 length is 13 residues.

The chain employs TRBV6-2 or TRBV6-3 and TRBJ1-5; 10 bases are a match to TRBD1. CDR1 and CDR2 (germline): MNHEY, SVGEGT. CDR3 length: 15 amino acids. With V trimmed by 4 bases and J by 4 bases, 4 bases remained unmatched. The CDR3 DNA follows: TGTGCCAGCAGTTCCGGGACAGGGGCGAATCAGCCCCAGCATTTT. Protein sequence: CASSSGTGANQPQHF.

The chain has TRBV7-2 and TRBJ2-1, with 11 positions matching TRBD2. Trimming at V came to 5 bases and at J to 3 bases, leaving 9 bases not matched to a gene. Germline V gene data show CDR1 as SGHTA and CDR2 as FQGNSA. CDR3 length equals 17 residues. CDR3 in DNA: TGTGCCAGCAGCGCGCCGGCCGGGACTAGCGGCTACAATGAGCAGTTCTTC. It codes for CASSAPAGTSGYNEQFF.

The chain has TRBV9 and TRBJ2-7, with TRBD2 matching 9 bases. Per the germline V gene, CDR1 is SGDLS and CDR2 is YYNGEE. There are 15 residues in the CDR3. V shed 5 bases and J 3 bases; nucleotides not matched to a gene: 9. The CDR3 sequence is CASSSRLAEIYEQYF. CDR3 nucleotides: TGTGCCAGCAGTTCCAGACTAGCGGAGATCTACGAGCAGTACTTC.

This clone was detected only once. This chain connects TRBV6-2 or TRBV6-3 to TRBJ2-7, with D possibly matching TRBD1 (5 bases). Trimming pared 2 bases from V and 2 bases from J, leaving 7 bases between. The CDR3 sequence is 13 residues long. The germline V gene encodes CDR1 MNHEY and CDR2 SVGEGT. The chain's CDR3 is CASSYQGTYEQYV. The CDR3 bases are TGTGCCAGCAGTTACCAGGGTACCTACGAGCAGTACGTC.

The chain combines TRBV10-2 with TRBJ1-2, with 7 nucleotides matching TRBD1. Germline V gives CDR1 WSHSY, CDR2 SAAADI. The CDR3 sequence is 11 residues long. J was trimmed by 8 bases and V by 8 bases; bases with no gene match: 5. CDR3 DNA sequence: TGCGCCAGCGAGACAGGGAAGGGCTACACCTTC. Protein product: CASETGKGYTF.

The chain employs TRBV7-2 and TRBJ2-1; 7 bases agree with TRBD2. The ends lost 2 bases at V and 4 bases at J; junction bases unmatched: 2. CDR1 and CDR2 (germline): SGHTA, FQGNSA. The CDR3 totals 14 residues. CDR3 coding DNA: TGTGCCAGCAGCTTATTCGGGGGGTACAATGAGCAGTTCTTC. Protein: CASSLFGGYNEQFF.

The chain has TRBV7-9 and TRBJ1-1; a weak D match, TRBD1 (6 bases). CDR3 length: 13 amino acids. The germline CDR1 and CDR2 sequences are SEHNR and FQNEAQ (reference sequence). V shed 5 bases and J shed 4 bases, with 11 bases lying between them. CDR3 region: CASSLWTATEAFF. The CDR3 coding sequence is TGTGCCAGCAGCCTTTGGACAGCCACTGAAGCTTTCTTT.